This TCR beta chain was recorded in a study of cytomegalovirus exposure and HLA in healthy donors. Overall study findings and caveats: The CMV antigen specificity of a few CMV-associated chains was confirmed through in vitro analysis. A list of roughly 160 TCR beta chains associated with cytomegalovirus was given.

A multiplex PCR was run with 60 Vbeta primers and 13 Jbeta primers. Here immunoSEQ multiplex PCR was the method, and the copy in TCRdb shows in-frame clones only, minus some. The profile shows about 140,000 clones, around 65% of them singletons. The CDR3 runs to 17 residues. The junction had 10 bases not matched to a gene; V was cut back by 2 bases and J by 2 bases. Germline V gene data show CDR1 as SGHRS and CDR2 as YFSETQ. Points on this clone: Antigen: not known.

The sequencing sample was made of PBMCs. The rearrangement uses TRBV5-1 and TRBJ2-5; TRBD2 aligns across 9 bases. This TCR was sampled from a woman aged 55-70 years in good health and CMV-seronegative. CDR3 in amino acids: CASSFGRLAGQQETQYF. CDR3 DNA: TGCGCCAGCAGCTTTGGCAGGCTAGCGGGACAGCAAGAGACCCAGTACTTC.